This entry lists 20 T cell receptor beta chains sequenced from one sample in a study of OX40 agonist ivuxolimab in advanced cancers. Produced via immunoSEQ multiplex PCR; TCRdb's table is partial and in-frame only. The data contain some 120,000 clones, roughly 92% of them seen just once; the ten biggest clones take up 0.7% to 0.9%. The specimen was CD4+ or CD8+ T cells sorted from blood, collected in a trial of the OX40 agonist ivuxolimab. These receptors came from an adult with an advanced solid tumor such as melanoma, head and neck, liver or kidney cancer.

This chain links TRBV23-1 with TRBJ1-1; D not certain. TRBV23-1 is noted as an ORF with a role that remains uncertain. Between the trimmed V and J ends, which lost 0 bases and 6 bases, there was a span of 8 bases. This CDR3 has 13 amino acids. The CDR3 DNA reads TGCGCCAGCAGTCAATCGAGAAGCCCTGAAGCTTTCTTT. Translated, it gives CASSQSRSPEAFF.

The chain uses TRBV2 and TRBJ1-4, with D hard to call. The germline V gene encodes CDR1 SNHLY and CDR2 FYNNEI. The CDR3 contains 11 residues. The germline V and J ends were trimmed by 4 bases and 13 bases, with 10 bases remaining between them. The CDR3 DNA follows: TGTGCCAGCAGTGGAGGGCCAACACTGTTTTTT. This translates into CASSGGPTLFF.

The chain couples TRBV5-1 to TRBJ1-4; tentative D call: TRBD1 (6 bases). This CDR3 comprises 14 residues. The V and J ends lost 2 bases and 6 bases respectively, with 11 bases between them. Germline CDR1 is SGHRS and CDR2 is YFSETQ. CDR3 residues: CASSLQGGYEKLFF. For the CDR3, the DNA is TGCGCCAGCAGCTTACAGGGCGGCTATGAAAAACTGTTTTTT.

The rearrangement uses TRBV11-3 and TRBJ2-1, with D possibly TRBD2 on 6 matching bases. The V gene lost 5 bases and the J gene lost 4 bases, with 12 bases spanning the gap. The germline V gene encodes CDR1 SGHNT and CDR2 YENEEA. CDR3 size: 14 residues. Here the CDR3 DNA reads TGTGCCAGCAGCCCCGGGACTGGGTACAATGAGCAGTTCTTC. Translation: CASSPGTGYNEQFF.

J is TRBJ1-2 and V is TRBV5-1; D uncertain. The CDR3 covers 14 residues. Trimming left V 6 bases short and J 4 bases short, with 16 bases between. The germline V gene has CDR1 SGHRS and CDR2 YFSETQ. The CDR3 DNA reads as TGCGCCAGCACCCTAACGGCCGGAGCCTATGGCTACACCTTC. Its translation is CASTLTAGAYGYTF.

This rearrangement joins TRBV29-1 to TRBJ2-3; possibly TRBD1 or TRBD2 for D (5 bases each). Looked up from germline, CDR1 is SQVTM and CDR2 is ANQGSEA. The V end was cut by 7 bases, the J end by 4 bases, with 18 bases between. The CDR3 totals 14 residues. The DNA of the CDR3 is TGCAGCGCCGGCCGTGGGGGAGCCGCAGATACGCAGTATTTT. It translates to CSAGRGGAADTQYF.

The J gene is TRBJ2-5, the V gene TRBV29-1; D ambiguous. V was cut by 7 bases and J by 6 bases, with 12 bases left in between. Germline V CDR1 and CDR2: SQVTM, ANQGSEA. This CDR3 spans 11 amino acids. CDR3 sequence: CSAATGKTQYF. The DNA of the CDR3 is TGCAGCGCTGCTACTGGGAAGACCCAGTACTTC.

V gene TRBV7-9 combines with J gene TRBJ2-5, with 7 bases fitting TRBD2. The J segment lost 5 bases and the V segment lost 3 bases, leaving 6 bases of the junction unmatched. The CDR3 length is 14 residues. The germline gives CDR1 SEHNR, CDR2 FQNEAQ (reference sequence). The DNA for the CDR3 is TGTGCCAGCAGCTTGAGCTTCGGGGGGGAGACCCAGTACTTC. Its translation: CASSLSFGGETQYF.

V and J are TRBV7-6 and TRBJ2-5; D is ambiguous. This CDR3 is 12 amino acids long. Trimming stripped 1 base from V and 4 bases from J, with 4 bases between. Germline-derived CDR1 and CDR2 are SGHVS and FNYEAQ. CDR3 sequence (DNA): TGTGCCAGCAGCTTAGTGGGAGAGACCCAGTACTTC. It encodes CASSLVGETQYF. Full variable domain (outside the CDR3, taken from reference TRBV7-6 and TRBJ2-5): GAGVSQSPRYKVTKRGQDVALRCDPISGHVSLYWYRQALGQGPEFLTYFNYEAQQDKSGLPNDRFSAERPEGSISTLTIQRTEQRDSAMYRCASSLVGETQYFGPGTRLLVL.

The gene calls are TRBV5-1 and TRBJ1-1, with D possibly TRBD1 on 6 matching bases. V lost 0 bases and J 5 bases, leaving 14 bases between the germline ends. Germline V gene sequence: CDR1 SGHRS, CDR2 YFSETQ. This CDR3 has 15 amino acids. The CDR3 region is CASSLASGGRTEAFF. The CDR3 DNA reads as TGCGCCAGCAGCTTGGCTTCGGGGGGGCGAACTGAAGCTTTCTTT. The whole variable domain, filled in from reference TRBV5-1 and TRBJ1-1, reads KAGVTQTPRYLIKTRGQQVTLSCSPISGHRSVSWYQQTPGQGLQFLFEYFSETQRNKGNFPGRFSGRQFSNSRSEMNVSTLELGDSALYLCASSLASGGRTEAFFGQGTRLTVV.

The chain uses TRBV21-1 and TRBJ2-1; TRBD1, the D gene given by the table, was not confirmed from the DNA. TRBV21-1 is a pseudogene. CDR3 size: 14 residues. The CDR3 loop is CASSLCRRYNEQFF. CDR3 coding DNA: TGTGCCAGCAGCCTTTGCAGGCGCTACAATGAGCAGTTCTTC.

V is TRBV7-9 and J is TRBJ1-1; D ambiguous. V gave up 3 bases and J gave up 4 bases, with 9 bases separating them. The CDR3 has 13 residues. The germline gives CDR1 SEHNR, CDR2 FQNEAQ (reference sequence). The CDR3 sequence: CASSFLDVTEAFF. The CDR3 nucleotides are TGTGCCAGCAGCTTTTTAGACGTCACTGAAGCTTTCTTT.

The chain carries TRBV7-3 and TRBJ2-7; D possibly corresponds to TRBD1 (6 bases). The germline gives CDR1 SGHTA, CDR2 FQGTGA. V was shortened by 5 bases and J by 0 bases, with 26 bases between the two germline ends. There are 19 residues in the CDR3. CDR3 loop: CASSPTTEGGARGSYEQYF. For the CDR3, the DNA is TGTGCCAGCAGCCCCACAACTGAAGGTGGGGCCAGGGGCTCCTACGAGCAGTACTTC.

This chain links TRBV6-1 with TRBJ2-7, with a tentative D call TRBD2 (6 bases). V shed 2 bases and J shed 4 bases, with 15 bases lying between them. The CDR3 consists of 15 residues. Per the germline V gene, CDR1 is MNHNS and CDR2 is SASEGT. The CDR3 nucleotides are TGTGCCAGCAGTGAATCCGGGGGAGAGGGGTACGAGCAGTACTTC. Translated: CASSESGGEGYEQYF.

The J gene is TRBJ2-1, the V gene TRBV27, with 7 bases matching TRBD2. The germline gives CDR1 MNHEY, CDR2 SMNVEV (reference sequence). V lost 2 bases, J lost 0 bases, and 4 bases stayed unmatched. The CDR3 has 16 amino acids. CDR3 region: CASSLEGLSSYNEQFF. CDR3 in DNA: TGTGCCAGCAGTTTAGAGGGACTATCCTCCTACAATGAGCAGTTCTTC.

This clone was counted a single time. The rearrangement links TRBV27 to TRBJ2-4; 8 bases are shared with TRBD1. Trimming took 5 bases from V and 1 from J; bases not matched to a gene: 10. Looked up from germline, CDR1 is MNHEY and CDR2 is SMNVEV (reference sequence). The CDR3 runs to 17 residues. This CDR3 reads CASSPGQGVVAKNIQYF. The CDR3 DNA reads as TGTGCCAGCAGTCCAGGACAGGGCGTAGTGGCCAAAAACATTCAGTACTTC.

The J gene is TRBJ2-1, the V gene TRBV25-1; 13 bases are a match to TRBD2. Trimming removed 0 bases from V and 7 bases from J; junction bases left unmatched: 6. This CDR3 comprises 17 residues. The germline CDR1 and CDR2 sequences are MGHDK and SYGVNS. CDR3 coding DNA: TGTGCCAGCAGTGAATATCGACTAGCGGGAGGTCGGAATGAGCAGTTCTTC. It encodes CASSEYRLAGGRNEQFF. Based on the CDR3 plus reference TRBV25-1 and TRBJ2-1, the full variable domain is EADIYQTPRYLVIGTGKKITLECSQTMGHDKMYWYQQDPGMELHLIHYSYGVNSTEKGDLSSESTVSRIRTEHFPLTLESARPSHTSQYLCASSEYRLAGGRNEQFFGPGTRLTVL.

V usage is TRBV7-6 and J usage is TRBJ2-7; 7 nucleotides agree with TRBD1. Trimming took 8 bases from V and 1 from J; bases not matched to a gene: 17. Germline CDR1 reads SGHVS; CDR2 reads FNYEAQ. This CDR3 region has 17 residues. The CDR3 sequence is CASCPPGQYYPSYEQYF. CDR3 coding DNA: TGTGCCAGCTGCCCTCCGGGACAGTACTACCCTTCCTACGAGCAGTACTTC.

V usage is TRBV19 and J usage is TRBJ1-1; unclear D gene. With 0 bases removed from V and 0 bases from J, the gap between germline ends came to 8 bases. CDR3 length: 15 amino acids. Germline V lookup: CDR1 LNHDA, CDR2 SQIVND (reference sequence). CDR3 nucleotide sequence: TGTGCCAGTAGTATAGATCGCGGGGTGAACACTGAAGCTTTCTTT. Translating it yields CASSIDRGVNTEAFF. Together with reference TRBV19 and TRBJ1-1, the CDR3 gives the full variable domain: DGGITQSPKYLFRKEGQNVTLSCEQNLNHDAMYWYRQDPGQGLRLIYYSQIVNDFQKGDIAEGYSVSREKKESFPLTVTSAQKNPTAFYLCASSIDRGVNTEAFFGQGTRLTVV.

The chain uses TRBV27 and TRBJ2-2; TRBD2 aligns across 12 bases. This CDR3 contains 18 residues. The germline V gene has CDR1 MNHEY and CDR2 SMNVEV (reference sequence). J gave up 6 bases and V 5 bases, and 13 bases lay outside the gene matches. In DNA form, the CDR3 reads TGTGCCAGCAGTCTCACAACTAGCGGGAGGAGGTCCTCCGGGGAGCTGTTTTTT. Protein: CASSLTTSGRRSSGELFF.